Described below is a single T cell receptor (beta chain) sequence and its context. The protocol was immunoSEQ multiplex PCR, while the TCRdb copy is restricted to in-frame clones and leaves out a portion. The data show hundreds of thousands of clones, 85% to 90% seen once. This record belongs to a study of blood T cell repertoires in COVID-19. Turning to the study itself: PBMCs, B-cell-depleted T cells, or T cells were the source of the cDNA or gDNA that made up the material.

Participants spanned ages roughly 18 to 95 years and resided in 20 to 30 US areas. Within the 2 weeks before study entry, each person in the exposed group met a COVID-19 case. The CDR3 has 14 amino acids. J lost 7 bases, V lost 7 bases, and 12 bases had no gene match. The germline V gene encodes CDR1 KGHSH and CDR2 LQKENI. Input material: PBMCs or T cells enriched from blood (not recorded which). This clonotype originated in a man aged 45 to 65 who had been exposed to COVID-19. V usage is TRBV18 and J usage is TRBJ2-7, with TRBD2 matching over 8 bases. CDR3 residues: CASLLREGPREQYV. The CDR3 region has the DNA TGTGCCAGCTTGCTCCGGGAGGGCCCTCGGGAGCAGTACGTC.